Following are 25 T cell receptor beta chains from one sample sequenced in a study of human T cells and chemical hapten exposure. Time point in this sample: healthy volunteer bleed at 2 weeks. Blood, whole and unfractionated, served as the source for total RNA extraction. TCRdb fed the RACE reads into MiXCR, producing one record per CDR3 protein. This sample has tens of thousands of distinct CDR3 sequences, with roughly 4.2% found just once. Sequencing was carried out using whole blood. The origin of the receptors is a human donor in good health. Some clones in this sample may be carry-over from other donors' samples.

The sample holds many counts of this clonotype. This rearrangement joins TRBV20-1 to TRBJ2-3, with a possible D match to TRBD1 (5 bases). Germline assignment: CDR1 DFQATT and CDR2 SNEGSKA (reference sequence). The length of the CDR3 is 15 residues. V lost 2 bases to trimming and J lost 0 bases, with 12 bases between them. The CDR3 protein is CSARRQITSTDTQYF. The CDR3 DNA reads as TGCAGTGCTAGAAGACAGATTACTAGCACAGATACGCAGTATTTT.

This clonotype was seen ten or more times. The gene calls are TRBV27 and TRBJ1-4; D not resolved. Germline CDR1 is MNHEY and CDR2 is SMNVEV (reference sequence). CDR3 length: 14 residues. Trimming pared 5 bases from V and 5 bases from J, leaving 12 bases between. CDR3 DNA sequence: TGTGCCAGCAGTGATTGGGCCGCAAATGAAAAACTGTTTTTT. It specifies CASSDWAANEKLFF.

In nucleotides, the CDR3 is TGTGCCATCTCCCTATTAGCGGGAGTCGGAGCCAAAAACATTCAGTACTTC. Amino acid sequence: CAISLLAGVGAKNIQYF. The V gene is TRBV2, the J gene TRBJ2-4; 9 positions match TRBD2. Looked up from germline, CDR1 is SNHLY and CDR2 is FYNNEI. The CDR3 has 17 residues. With V trimmed by 10 bases and J by 0 bases, 13 bases remained unmatched.

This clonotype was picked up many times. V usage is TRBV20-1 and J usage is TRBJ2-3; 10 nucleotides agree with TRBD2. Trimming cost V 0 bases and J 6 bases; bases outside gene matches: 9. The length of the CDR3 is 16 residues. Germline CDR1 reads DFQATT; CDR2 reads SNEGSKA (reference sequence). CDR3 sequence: CSARDTASGSVDTQYF. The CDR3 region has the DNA TGCAGTGCTAGAGATACGGCTAGCGGGAGTGTGGATACGCAGTATTTT.

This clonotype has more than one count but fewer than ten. The CDR3 DNA is TGCAGCGTGGACAGGGCCACAGATACGCAGTATTTT. It specifies CSVDRATDTQYF. The V and J genes are TRBV29-1 and TRBJ2-3; 8 bases fit TRBD1. CDR1 and CDR2 from the germline V gene are SQVTM and ANQGSEA. Germline trimming cut 6 bases from V and 2 bases from J; bases unmatched to any gene: 1. CDR3 length: 12 residues.

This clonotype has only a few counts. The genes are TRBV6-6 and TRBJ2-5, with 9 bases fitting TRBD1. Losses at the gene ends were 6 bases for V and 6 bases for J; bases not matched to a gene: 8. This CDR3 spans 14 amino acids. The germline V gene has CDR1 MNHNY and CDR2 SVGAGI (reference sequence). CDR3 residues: CASRLGQGSKTQYF. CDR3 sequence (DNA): TGTGCCAGCAGGCTTGGACAGGGGTCAAAGACCCAGTACTTC.

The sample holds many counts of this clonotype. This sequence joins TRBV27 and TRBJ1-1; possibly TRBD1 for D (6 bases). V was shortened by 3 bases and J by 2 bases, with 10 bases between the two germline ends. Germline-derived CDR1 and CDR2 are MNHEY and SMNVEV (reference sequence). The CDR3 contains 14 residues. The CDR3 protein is CASSFHRDNTEAFF. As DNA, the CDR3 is TGTGCCAGCAGTTTCCACAGGGATAACACTGAAGCTTTCTTT.

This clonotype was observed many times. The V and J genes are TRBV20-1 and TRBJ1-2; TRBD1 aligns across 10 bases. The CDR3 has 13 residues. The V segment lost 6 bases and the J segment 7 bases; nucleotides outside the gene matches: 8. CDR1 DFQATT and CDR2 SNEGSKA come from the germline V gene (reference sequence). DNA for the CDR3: TGCAGTGCCAGTGACAGGGGGCTGTTTGGCTACACCTTC. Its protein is CSASDRGLFGYTF.

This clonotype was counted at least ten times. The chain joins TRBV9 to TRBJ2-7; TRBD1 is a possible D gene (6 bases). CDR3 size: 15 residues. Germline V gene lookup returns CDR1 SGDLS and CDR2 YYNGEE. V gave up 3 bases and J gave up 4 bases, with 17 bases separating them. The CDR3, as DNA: TGTGCCAGCAGCGAGGGGCACAGGGAAAAATACGAGCAGTACTTC. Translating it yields CASSEGHREKYEQYF. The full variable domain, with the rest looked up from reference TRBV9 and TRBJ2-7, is DSGVTQTPKHLITATGQRVTLRCSPRSGDLSVYWYQQSLDQGLQFLIQYYNGEERAKGNILERFSAQQFPDLHSELNLSSLELGDSALYFCASSEGHREKYEQYFGPGTRLTVT.

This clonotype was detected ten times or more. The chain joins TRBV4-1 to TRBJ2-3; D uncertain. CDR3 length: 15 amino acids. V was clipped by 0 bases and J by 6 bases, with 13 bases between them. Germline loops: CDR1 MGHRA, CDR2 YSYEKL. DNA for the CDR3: TGCGCCAGCAGCCAAGAAATGGGTATCGTGGATACGCAGTATTTT. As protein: CASSQEMGIVDTQYF.

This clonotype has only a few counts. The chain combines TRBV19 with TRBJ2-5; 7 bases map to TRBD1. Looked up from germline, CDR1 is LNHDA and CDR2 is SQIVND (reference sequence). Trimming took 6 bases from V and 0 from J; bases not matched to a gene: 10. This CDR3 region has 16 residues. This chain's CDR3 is CASSLTTGTDQETQYF. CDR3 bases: TGTGCCAGTAGCCTTACGACCGGGACAGACCAAGAGACCCAGTACTTC.

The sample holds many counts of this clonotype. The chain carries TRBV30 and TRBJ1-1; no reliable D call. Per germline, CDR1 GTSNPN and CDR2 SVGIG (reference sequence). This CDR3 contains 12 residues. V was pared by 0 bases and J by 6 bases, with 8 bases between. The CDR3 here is CAWSVEGSEAFF. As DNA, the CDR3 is TGTGCCTGGAGTGTAGAAGGGTCTGAAGCTTTCTTT.

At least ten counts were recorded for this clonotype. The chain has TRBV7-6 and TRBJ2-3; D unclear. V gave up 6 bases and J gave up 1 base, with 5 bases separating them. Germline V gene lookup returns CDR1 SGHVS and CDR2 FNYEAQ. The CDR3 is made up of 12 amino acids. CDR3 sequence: CASSRRTDTQYF. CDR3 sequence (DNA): TGTGCCAGCAGTCGCCGCACAGATACGCAGTATTTT.

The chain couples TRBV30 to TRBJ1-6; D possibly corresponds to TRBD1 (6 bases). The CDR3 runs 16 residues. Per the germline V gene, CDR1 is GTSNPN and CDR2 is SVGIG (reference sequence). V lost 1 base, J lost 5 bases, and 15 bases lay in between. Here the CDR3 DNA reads TGTGCCTGGAGTGCCGAAGGCCGGGACAATAATTCACCCCTCCACTTT. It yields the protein CAWSAEGRDNNSPLHF.

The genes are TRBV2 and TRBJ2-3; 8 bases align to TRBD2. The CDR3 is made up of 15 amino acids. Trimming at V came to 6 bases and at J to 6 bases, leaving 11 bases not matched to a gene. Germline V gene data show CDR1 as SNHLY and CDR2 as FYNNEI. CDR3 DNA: TGTGCCAGCAGAGTTTTAGCGGGATTCGGGGATACGCAGTATTTT. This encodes CASRVLAGFGDTQYF.

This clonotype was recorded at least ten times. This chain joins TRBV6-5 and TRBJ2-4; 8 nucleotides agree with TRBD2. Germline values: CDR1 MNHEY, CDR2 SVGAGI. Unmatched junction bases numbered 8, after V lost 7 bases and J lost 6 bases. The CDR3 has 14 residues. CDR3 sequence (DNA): TGTGCCAGCAAGGCGGGAGGAACCAGAAACATTCAGTACTTC. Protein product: CASKAGGTRNIQYF.

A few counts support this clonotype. The CDR3 DNA reads as TGTGCCAGCCCTCAAAGAGGGGCGGATAACACAGATACGCAGTATTTT. It translates to CASPQRGADNTDTQYF. The chain recombines TRBV6-6 with TRBJ2-3; D tentatively fits TRBD1 or TRBD2 (5 bases each). CDR1 is MNHNY and CDR2 is SVGAGI in the germline V gene (reference sequence). The CDR3 has 16 amino acids. The V end was cut by 8 bases, the J end by 2 bases, with 20 bases between.

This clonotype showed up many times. The CDR3 sequence is CASSVRTGVGQPQHF. The CDR3 region has the DNA TGTGCCAGCAGCGTTAGGACAGGGGTGGGTCAGCCCCAGCATTTT. The chain combines TRBV7-2 with TRBJ1-5, with 9 nucleotides matching TRBD1. The V gene's germline CDR1 is SGHTA and CDR2 FQGNSA. Trimming removed 5 bases from V and 6 bases from J; junction bases left unmatched: 8. The CDR3 has 15 residues.

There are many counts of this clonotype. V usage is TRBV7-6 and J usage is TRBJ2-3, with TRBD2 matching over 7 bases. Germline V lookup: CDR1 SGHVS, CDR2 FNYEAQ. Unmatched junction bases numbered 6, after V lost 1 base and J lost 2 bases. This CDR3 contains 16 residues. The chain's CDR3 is CASSLGAGVYTDTQYF. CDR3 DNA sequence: TGTGCCAGCAGCTTAGGGGCGGGAGTCTACACAGATACGCAGTATTTT.

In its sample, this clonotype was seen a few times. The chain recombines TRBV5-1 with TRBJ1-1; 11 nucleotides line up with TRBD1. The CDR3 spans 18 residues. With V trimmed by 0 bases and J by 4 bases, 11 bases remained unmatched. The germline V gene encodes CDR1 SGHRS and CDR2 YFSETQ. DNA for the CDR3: TGCGCCAGCAGCTTGGTCGGGACAGGGGGAGGTAGGGGCACTGAAGCTTTCTTT. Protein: CASSLVGTGGGRGTEAFF.

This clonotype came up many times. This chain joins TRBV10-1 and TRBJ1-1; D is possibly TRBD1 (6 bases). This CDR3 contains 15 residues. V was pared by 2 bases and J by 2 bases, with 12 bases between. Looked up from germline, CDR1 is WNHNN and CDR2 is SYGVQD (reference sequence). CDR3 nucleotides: TGCGCCAGCAGTGAGGCCGTGGACAGAAACACTGAAGCTTTCTTT. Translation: CASSEAVDRNTEAFF.

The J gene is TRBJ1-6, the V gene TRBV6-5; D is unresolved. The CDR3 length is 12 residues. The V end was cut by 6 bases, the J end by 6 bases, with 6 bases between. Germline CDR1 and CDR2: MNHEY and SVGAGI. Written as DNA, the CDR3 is TGTGCCAGCAGGCAGACTAATTCACCCCTCCACTTT. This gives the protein CASRQTNSPLHF.

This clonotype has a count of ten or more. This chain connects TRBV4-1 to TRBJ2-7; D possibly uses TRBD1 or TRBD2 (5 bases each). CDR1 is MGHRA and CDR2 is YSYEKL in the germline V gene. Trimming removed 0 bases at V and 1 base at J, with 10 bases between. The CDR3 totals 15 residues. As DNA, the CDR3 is TGCGCCAGCAGCCAAGATCCCGGGACGTCCTACGAGCAGTACTTC. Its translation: CASSQDPGTSYEQYF.

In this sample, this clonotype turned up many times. CDR3 nucleotide sequence: TGTGCCGCAGGGGTCGGAGGGACTGAAGCTTTCTTT. It translates to CAAGVGGTEAFF. The chain recombines TRBV10-3 with TRBJ1-1; weak D call: TRBD1 (6 bases). This CDR3 has 12 residues. Between the trimmed V and J ends, which lost 11 bases and 5 bases, there was a span of 15 bases. Looked up from germline, CDR1 is ENHRY and CDR2 is SYGVKD.

CDR3 in amino acids: CASSHTGAGANVLTF. For the CDR3, the DNA is TGCGCCAGCAGTCATACAGGGGCCGGGGCCAACGTCCTGACTTTC. The chain is built from TRBV5-1 and TRBJ2-6; 7 bases are shared with TRBD1. CDR3 length equals 15 residues. J was trimmed by 4 bases and V by 5 bases; bases with no gene match: 6. CDR1 is SGHRS, CDR2 YFSETQ, per germline.